One sample yielded the 3 T cell receptor beta chains listed below, sequenced in a study of CD8+CD57+ T cells in acquired aplastic anemia. CD8+CD57+ cell expansion, shown by flow cytometry, had occurred in the patients selected for sequencing. TCR beta VDJ and CDR3 profiling used genomic DNA as template. TCRdb analysed the reads with MiXCR anew, one entry per CDR3 protein. The sample includes roughly 180,000 distinct CDR3 sequences, roughly three fifths seen only once; the top ten take roughly 42%. Sequencing was carried out using sorted CD4+, CD8+, or CD8+CD57+ T cells (not recorded which) from PBMCs. These receptors came from a human donor with aplastic anemia.

The chain carries TRBV7-2 and TRBJ2-1; 9 nucleotides agree with TRBD2. This CDR3 spans 16 amino acids. CDR1 and CDR2 from the germline V gene are SGHTA and FQGNSA. V shed 1 base, J shed 0 bases, and the junction held 1 base outside the gene matches. CDR3 residues: CASSLVAGASYNEQFF. The CDR3 region has the DNA TGTGCCAGCAGCTTAGTAGCGGGAGCCTCCTACAATGAGCAGTTCTTC.

The chain combines TRBV7-9 with TRBJ1-6; 8 nucleotides line up with TRBD1. From germline, CDR1 is SEHNR and CDR2 FQNEAQ (reference sequence). The CDR3 covers 15 residues. Losses at the gene ends were 1 base for V and 9 bases for J; bases not matched to a gene: 5. The CDR3 here is CASSLGTGGSSPLHF. The CDR3 nucleotides are TGTGCCAGCAGCTTAGGAACAGGGGGGAGTTCACCCCTCCACTTT.

Many counts were recorded for this clonotype. The junction shows a germline mismatch at one end, possibly a read error. This rearrangement joins TRBV11-2 to TRBJ1-1; D remains ambiguous. The CDR3 runs 11 residues. Germline V lookup: CDR1 SGHAT, CDR2 FQNNGV. CDR3 coding DNA: TGTGCCAGCAGCTCTTTTCCGAGTATGATCTTT. Residues: CASSSFPSMIF. Full variable domain (remainder filled in from reference TRBV11-2 and TRBJ1-1): EAGVAQSPRYKIIEKRQSVAFWCNPISGHATLYWYQQILGQGPKLLIQFQNNGVVDDSQLPKDRFSAERLKGVDSTLKIQPAKLEDSAVYLCASSSFPSMIFGQGTRLTVV.